This T cell receptor beta chain was identified in a study of a mutant IDH1 vaccine in newly diagnosed glioma. Study-wide background: Once 4-6 weeks had passed after radiotherapy alone, vaccination started, or it started with temozolomide cycles. The treated population exhibited a male proportion of 62.5%, a female proportion of 37.5%, and a mean age of about 40 years. Patients arrived already treated with radiotherapy, temozolomide, or both, most having had both.

Notes on this clone: Antigen specificity is unknown.

As for time point: week 35, safety follow-up. Vaccination comprised doses that each held 300 ug of mutant IDH1 20-mer peptide, plus topical imiquimod. The CDR3 runs to 16 residues. In germline, CDR1 is SGHAT, CDR2 FQNNGV. Trimming at V came to 1 base and at J to 0 bases, leaving 3 bases not matched to a gene. TCRdb keeps only in-frame clones here, not all; method: immunoSEQ multiplex PCR. The sample shows tens of thousands of clones, approximately 81% of them seen only once. V gene TRBV11-2 combines with J gene TRBJ2-3; TRBD1 agrees at 8 bases. The origin of this receptor is a man in his thirties or forties with glioma. Sequencing was performed on PBMCs, taken from a glioma patient whose treatment included an IDH1 peptide vaccine. The CDR3 sequence is CASSLGWTGSTDTQYF. CDR3 bases: TGTGCCAGCAGCTTAGGCTGGACAGGGAGCACAGATACGCAGTATTTT.